This TCR beta chain originates from a study of T cell responses to AZD1222 COVID-19 vaccine. Overall study context: Pooling covered second doses at about 4 or about 12 weeks.

Worth noting for this clone: What it binds is unknown.

The CDR3 is 13 residues long. Germline assignment: CDR1 GTSNPN and CDR2 SVGIG (reference sequence). V dropped 3 bases and J dropped 4 bases, with 12 bases sitting between them. Overall study results and limits: White British people made up most donors, females outnumbered males, and clonal diversity was possibly underestimated.

Data came from immunoSEQ multiplex PCR; TCRdb stores just in-frame clones and leaves some out. Among 150,000 to 200,000 clones listed, 93% were seen once. This receptor was taken from an adult in good health. The sample in question was peripheral blood, obtained on day 0 of AZD1222 vaccination. The gene calls are TRBV30 and TRBJ1-2; D uncertain. CDR3 sequence reads: CAWSPAGVYGYTF. The CDR3 DNA reads as TGTGCCTGGAGCCCTGCGGGAGTCTATGGCTACACCTTC.